A selection of T cell receptor beta chains follows, all from one sample in a study of blood T cell repertoires in COVID-19. The assay was immunoSEQ multiplex PCR, and TCRdb's table has in-frame clones only and misses some. Among roughly 100,000 clones listed, 60% to 80% were seen once. Sequencing used peripheral blood. These TCRs come from a man in his sixties with active or convalescent COVID-19. Each CDR3 is given with its conserved first and last residue. Fields, in order: J gene, clone size, V gene, D gene, CDR3 DNA, CDR3 protein. A D gene is named only where the DNA matches it firmly. Clone size appears in some rows only: once, few, many, or a class for an expanded clone.

TRBJ1-2 . TRBV6-5 . TGTGCCAGCAGTTACCGGGACACCTATGGCTACACCTTC CASSYRDTYGYTF
TRBJ2-1 . TRBV6-5 . TGTGCCAGCAGTTACTCGCAGGGTGGCTACAATGAGCAGTTCTTC CASSYSQGGYNEQFF
TRBJ2-5 . TRBV28 TRBD1 TGTGCCAGCAGTTCAGGGGGCGCGTCGGAGACCCAGTACTTC CASSSGGASETQYF
TRBJ2-2 . TRBV7-6 . TGTGCCAGCAGCCCCAGGGAGGCGAACACCGGGGAGCTGTTTTTT CASSPREANTGELFF
TRBJ1-3 . TRBV18 . TGTGCCAGCTCCTTTGGAGCCACCGGAAACACCATATATTTT CASSFGATGNTIYF
TRBJ2-3 . TRBV5-4 TRBD2 TGTGCCAGCAGCTTGATGGTGGGAGGGGCCGGTGGAGATACGCAGTATTTT CASSLMVGGAGGDTQYF
TRBJ1-5 . TRBV19 TRBD1 TGTGCCAGTAGCCACAGGGGGGATCAGCCCCAGCATTTT CASSHRGDQPQHF
TRBJ1-1 . TRBV15 . TGTGCCACCGGACAGATGAACACTGAAGCTTTCTTT CATGQMNTEAFF
TRBJ1-1 . TRBV2 . TGTGCCAGCAGGAACAGGGACACTGAAGCTTTCTTT CASRNRDTEAFF
TRBJ1-2 . TRBV20-1 . TGCAGTGCTAGTAGGGGTTCCGCAGGAGGCTACACCTTC CSASRGSAGGYTF
TRBJ1-5 . TRBV4-1 . TGCGCCAGCAGCCAACAGACACTCACCCTTCAGCCCCAGCATTTT CASSQQTLTLQPQHF
TRBJ2-3 . TRBV6-5 TRBD1 TGTGCCAGCAGTTGGGACAGACTACCTAGCACAGATACGCAGTATTTT CASSWDRLPSTDTQYF
TRBJ1-1 few TRBV19 . TGTGCCAGTACCTCAGGGCCCTACACTGAAGCTTTCTTT CASTSGPYTEAFF
TRBJ1-2 . TRBV9 . TGTGCCAGCAGCGTATCCGCAACAGGTGGGGATGGCTACACCTTC CASSVSATGGDGYTF
TRBJ1-2 . TRBV9 TRBD1 TGTGCCAGCAGCCCCCAGGGACAGGGAACTGTCGATGGCTACACCTTC CASSPQGQGTVDGYTF
TRBJ2-5 . TRBV6-2/TRBV6-3 TRBD1 TGTGCCAGCAGTTTGGGGGTGCGGGACAGGGAGTGGTGGACCCAGTACTTC CASSLGVRDREWWTQYF
TRBJ1-1 . TRBV19 TRBD1 TGTGCCAGTATTTGGACAGGGGGCGCGAACACTGAAGCTTTCTTT CASIWTGGANTEAFF
TRBJ2-5 once TRBV3-1/TRBV3-2 . TGTGCCAGCAGCCGCGGGTCGAGCGGGGAGACCCAGTACTTC CASSRGSSGETQYF
TRBJ2-3 . TRBV29-1 TRBD2 TGCAGCGTTGTCCAAGGCGGGAGCGCAGATACGCAGTATTTT CSVVQGGSADTQYF
TRBJ2-5 . TRBV29-1 TRBD1 TGCAGCGTTACTCCCCGGACAGGTCAAGAGACCCAGTACTTC CSVTPRTGQETQYF
TRBJ2-3 . TRBV20-1 TRBD2 TGCAGTGCAAAGCGGGGCGATACGCAGTATTTT CSAKRGDTQYF
TRBJ2-7 few TRBV12-3/TRBV12-4 TRBD1 TGTGCCAGCAGTTCGACAGGGCGAAACGAGCAGTACTTC CASSSTGRNEQYF
TRBJ2-3 . TRBV7-2 . TGTGCCAGCAGCTTAGAGCCTAGAAATACGCAGTATTTT CASSLEPRNTQYF
TRBJ1-1 few TRBV4-1 . TGCGCCAGCAGCCAAGGGGCAGACACTGAAGCTTTCTTT CASSQGADTEAFF
TRBJ2-3 few TRBV6-5 TRBD2 TGTGCCAGCAGTCGACTAGCGGGGGCCCCAGATACGCAGTATTTT CASSRLAGAPDTQYF
TRBJ1-5 few TRBV4-1 . TGCGCCAGCAGCCCTTCAGAGGGGGGCAATCAGCCCCAGCATTTT CASSPSEGGNQPQHF
TRBJ2-3 . TRBV2 . TGTGCCAGCAGCTCTCTGCAGGGCAGAGATACGCAGTATTTT CASSSLQGRDTQYF
TRBJ1-1 . TRBV13 . TGTGCCAGCAGCTCCTTGGCGGGGGCGCATAAGAACACTGAAGCTTTCTTT CASSSLAGAHKNTEAFF
TRBJ2-1 . TRBV5-6 TRBD2 TGTGCCAGCAGCCCCTGGACTAGCGGGAGTGAGCAGTTCTTC CASSPWTSGSEQFF
TRBJ2-6 few TRBV7-3 TRBD1 TGTGCCAGCAGCTTAAAATTTTCCCCAGGCATTGCAGGGGGCCCCCAATCTGGGGCCAACGTCCTGACTTTC CASSLKFSPGIAGGPQSGANVLTF
TRBJ2-5 . TRBV9 TRBD2 TGTGCCAGCAGCTGGGGGGATTCTAGCGGCCAAGAGACCCAGTACTTC CASSWGDSSGQETQYF
TRBJ1-3 . TRBV11-2 . TGTGCCAGCAGCTCTTCCCCGTACGGAGGTGGAAACACCATATATTTT CASSSSPYGGGNTIYF
TRBJ1-5 . TRBV6-2/TRBV6-3 . TGTGCCAGCAGTTACGAGGGCCAGCCCCAGCATTTT CASSYEGQPQHF
TRBJ2-7 . TRBV2 TRBD1 TGTGCCAGCAGCCCCAGATCCGGACAGGGCTACGAGCAGTACTTC CASSPRSGQGYEQYF
TRBJ1-3 . TRBV7-2 . TGTGCCAGCAGCTTAGGGCCGTCTGGAAACACCATATATTTT CASSLGPSGNTIYF
TRBJ2-2 few TRBV2 . TGTGCCAGCAGTGGATCTAGCGCCACCTTCGCCGGGGAGCTGTTTTTT CASSGSSATFAGELFF
TRBJ1-3 . TRBV5-1 . TGCGCCAGCAGCTGGGAGGCCTCTTCTGGAAACACCATATATTTT CASSWEASSGNTIYF